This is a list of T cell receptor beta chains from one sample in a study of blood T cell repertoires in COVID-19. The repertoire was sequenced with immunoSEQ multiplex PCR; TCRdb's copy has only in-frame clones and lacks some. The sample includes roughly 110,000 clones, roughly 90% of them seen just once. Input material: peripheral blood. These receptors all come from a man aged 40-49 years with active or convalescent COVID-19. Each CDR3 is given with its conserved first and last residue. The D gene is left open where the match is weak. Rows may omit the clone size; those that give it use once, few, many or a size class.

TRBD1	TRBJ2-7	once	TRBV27	CASSKPTGGNYEQYF	TGTGCCAGCAGTAAGCCGACAGGGGGAAATTACGAGCAGTACTTC
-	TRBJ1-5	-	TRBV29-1	CSVEEQEGQPQHF	TGCAGCGTTGAAGAACAGGAGGGACAGCCCCAGCATTTT
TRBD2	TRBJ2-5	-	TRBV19	CASSRTRLAGYPETQYF	TGTGCCAGTAGTCGAACTAGACTAGCGGGATATCCCGAGACCCAGTACTTC
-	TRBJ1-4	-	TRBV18	CASSSSQGVNNEKLFF	TGTGCCAGCTCAAGCTCACAGGGAGTGAATAATGAAAAACTGTTTTTT
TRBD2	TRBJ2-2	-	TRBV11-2	CASSLDRGAGELFF	TGTGCCAGCAGCTTAGATCGGGGGGCCGGGGAGCTGTTTTTT
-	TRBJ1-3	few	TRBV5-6	CASSLYSLSGNTIYF	TGTGCCAGCAGCTTGTATAGCTTGTCTGGAAACACCATATATTTT
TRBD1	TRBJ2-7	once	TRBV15	CATSREGQGYEQYF	TGTGCCACCAGCAGAGAGGGACAGGGGTACGAGCAGTACTTC
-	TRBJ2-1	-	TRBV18	CASSLTDRYNEQFF	TGTGCCAGCTCCCTCACAGACAGATACAATGAGCAGTTCTTC
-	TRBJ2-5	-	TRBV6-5	CASTSRGVPETQYF	TGTGCCAGCACCTCCAGGGGGGTACCGGAGACCCAGTACTTC
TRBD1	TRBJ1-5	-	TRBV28	CASSFLQGYQPQHF	TGTGCCAGCAGTTTCTTACAGGGGTATCAGCCCCAGCATTTT
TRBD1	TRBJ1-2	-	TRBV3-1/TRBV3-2	CASSPPITGGVFGYTF	TGTGCCAGCAGTCCACCTATCACAGGGGGCGTCTTTGGCTACACCTTC
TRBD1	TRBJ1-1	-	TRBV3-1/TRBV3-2	CASSLRDRGANTEAFF	TGTGCCAGCAGCCTCAGGGACAGGGGTGCCAACACTGAAGCTTTCTTT
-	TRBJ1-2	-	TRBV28	CASSPGQISGGYTF	TGTGCCAGCAGTCCTGGACAGATTTCAGGGGGCTACACCTTC
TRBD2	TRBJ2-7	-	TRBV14	CASSQGLAGGFLLYEQYF	TGTGCCAGCAGCCAAGGACTAGCGGGAGGGTTTCTACTCTACGAGCAGTACTTC
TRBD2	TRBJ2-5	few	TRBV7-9	CASSPPSGYVWETQYF	TGTGCCAGCAGCCCTCCTAGCGGTTATGTCTGGGAGACCCAGTACTTC
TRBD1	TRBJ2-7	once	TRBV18	CASSPGQGASYEQYF	TGTGCCAGCTCCCCTGGACAGGGAGCCTCCTACGAGCAGTACTTC
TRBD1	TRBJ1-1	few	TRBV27	CASSPGQGVSEAFF	TGTGCCAGCAGTCCGGGACAGGGGGTCTCTGAAGCTTTCTTT
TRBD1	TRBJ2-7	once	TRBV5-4	CASSLVETGAWEQYF	TGTGCCAGCAGCTTGGTAGAGACAGGGGCCTGGGAGCAGTACTTC
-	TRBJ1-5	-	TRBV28	CASTGRGLLGGQPQHF	TGTGCCAGCACCGGCCGGGGACTCCTCGGGGGTCAGCCCCAGCATTTT
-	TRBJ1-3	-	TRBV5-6	CASRPAPGAGNTIYF	TGTGCCAGCAGACCTGCACCAGGGGCTGGAAACACCATATATTTT
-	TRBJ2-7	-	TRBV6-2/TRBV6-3	CASSYSDTGYEQYF	TGTGCCAGCAGTTACTCGGACACCGGCTACGAGCAGTACTTC
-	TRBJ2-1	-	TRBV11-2	CASSWQGGEQFF	TGTGCCAGCAGCTGGCAGGGGGGTGAGCAGTTCTTC
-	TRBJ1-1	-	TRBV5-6	CASSERLVNTEAFF	TGTGCCAGCAGCGAGCGCTTGGTGAACACTGAAGCTTTCTTT
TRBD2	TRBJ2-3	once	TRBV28	CASSLGLGGTDTQYF	TGTGCCAGCAGTTTGGGACTAGGGGGCACAGATACGCAGTATTTT
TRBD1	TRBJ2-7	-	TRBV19	CASSIVQGAYEQYF	TGTGCCAGTAGTATAGTACAGGGGGCCTACGAGCAGTACTTC
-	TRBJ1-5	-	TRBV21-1	CASSKAVGGWGQPQHF	TGTGCCAGCAGCAAAGCGGTGGGGGGTTGGGGTCAGCCCCAGCATTTT
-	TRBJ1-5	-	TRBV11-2	CASSLGHQNQPQHF	TGTGCCAGCAGCTTAGGGCACCAAAATCAGCCCCAGCATTTT
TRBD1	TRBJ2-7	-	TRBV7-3	CASARQGGNYEQYF	TGTGCCAGCGCCCGACAGGGTGGGAACTACGAGCAGTACTTC
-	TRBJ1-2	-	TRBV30	CAQGPPTFLYGYTF	TGTGCACAGGGACCCCCGACGTTCTTATATGGCTACACCTTC
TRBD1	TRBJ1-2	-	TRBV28	CASSLGTGGNTF	TGTGCCAGCAGTTTGGGGACAGGGGGAAACACCTTC
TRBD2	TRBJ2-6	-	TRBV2	CASSLVGGKNSGANVLTF	TGTGCCAGCAGTTTAGTCGGGGGGAAAAACTCTGGGGCCAACGTCCTGACTTTC
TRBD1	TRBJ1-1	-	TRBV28	CASTRPGQGYTEAFF	TGTGCCAGTACCAGGCCGGGACAGGGGTACACTGAAGCTTTCTTT
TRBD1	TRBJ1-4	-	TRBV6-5	CASMGQAEKLFF	TGTGCCAGCATGGGACAGGCTGAAAAACTGTTTTTT
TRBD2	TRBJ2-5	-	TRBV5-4	CASSLGRGGSQETQYF	TGTGCCAGCAGCTTGGGCCGAGGCGGGAGCCAAGAGACCCAGTACTTC
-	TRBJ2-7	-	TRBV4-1	CASSQGPGSYEQYF	TGCGCCAGCAGCCAAGGCCCAGGATCCTACGAGCAGTACTTC
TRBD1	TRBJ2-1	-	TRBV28	CASTRTGIYNEQFF	TGTGCCAGCACTCGGACAGGGATTTACAATGAGCAGTTCTTC
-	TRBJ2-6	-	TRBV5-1	CASSLGVSPTGANVLTF	TGCGCCAGCAGCTTGGGAGTGTCACCTACTGGGGCCAACGTCCTGACTTTC
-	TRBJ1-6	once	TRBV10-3	CAITGDLNSPLHF	TGTGCCATCACAGGGGACCTTAATTCACCCCTCCACTTT
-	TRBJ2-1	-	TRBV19	CASSISQGGWEFF	TGTGCCAGTAGTATCTCCCAGGGGGGTTGGGAGTTCTTC
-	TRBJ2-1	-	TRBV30	CAWSVLGLSYNEQFF	TGTGCCTGGAGTGTACTCGGTCTATCCTACAATGAGCAGTTCTTC
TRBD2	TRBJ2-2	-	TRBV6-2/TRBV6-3	CASSYSTGLAGETGELFF	TGTGCCAGCAGTTACTCGACGGGACTAGCGGGAGAAACCGGGGAGCTGTTTTTT
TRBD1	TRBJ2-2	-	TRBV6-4	CASSDSVGTGWTGELFF	TGTGCCAGCAGTGACTCGGTGGGGACAGGTTGGACCGGGGAGCTGTTTTTT
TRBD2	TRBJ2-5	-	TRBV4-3	CASSQDRLGLAGRNF	TGCGCCAGCAGCCAAGATAGGTTAGGACTAGCGGGACGGAACTTC
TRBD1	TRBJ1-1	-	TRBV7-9	CASSPGQGATEAFF	TGTGCCAGCAGCCCTGGACAGGGCGCCACTGAAGCTTTCTTT
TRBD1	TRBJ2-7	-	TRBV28	CASSFSGGLDEQYF	TGTGCCAGCAGTTTCTCAGGGGGATTGGACGAGCAGTACTTC
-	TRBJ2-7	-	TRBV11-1	CASRVGQGMGEQYF	TGTGCCAGCAGAGTCGGGCAGGGGATGGGCGAGCAGTACTTC
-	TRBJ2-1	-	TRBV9	CASSVGISYNEQFF	TGTGCCAGCAGCGTCGGGATATCCTACAATGAGCAGTTCTTC
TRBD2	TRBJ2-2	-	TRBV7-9	CASSFPTSGRTGTGELFF	TGTGCCAGCAGCTTCCCGACTAGCGGGAGGACGGGCACCGGGGAGCTGTTTTTT
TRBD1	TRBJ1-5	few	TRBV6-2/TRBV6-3	CASSSGTGGVEPQHF	TGTGCCAGCAGTAGCGGGACAGGGGGTGTTGAGCCCCAGCATTTT
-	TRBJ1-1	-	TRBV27	CASSLSGGTEAFF	TGTGCCAGCAGTTTATCGGGAGGGACTGAAGCTTTCTTT
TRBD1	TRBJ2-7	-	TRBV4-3	CASSHRRTGGVSYEQYF	TGCGCCAGCAGCCACCGAAGGACAGGGGGTGTCTCCTACGAGCAGTACTTC
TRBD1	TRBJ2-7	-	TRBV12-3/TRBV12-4	CASRRTGAYEQYF	TGTGCCAGCAGGCGGACAGGAGCCTACGAGCAGTACTTC
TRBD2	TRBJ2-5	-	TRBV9	CASSPRRTSAYQETQYF	TGTGCCAGCAGCCCCAGACGGACTAGCGCTTACCAAGAGACCCAGTACTTC
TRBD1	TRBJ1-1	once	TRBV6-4	CASRGQGLNTEAFF	TGTGCCAGCAGGGGACAGGGCTTGAACACTGAAGCTTTCTTT
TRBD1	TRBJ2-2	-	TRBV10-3	CAISRDRVGTGELFF	TGTGCCATTTCCCGGGACAGGGTCGGCACCGGGGAGCTGTTTTTT
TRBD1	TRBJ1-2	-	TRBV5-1	CASSGSGQLYGYTF	TGCGCCAGCAGCGGATCGGGACAGCTTTATGGCTACACCTTC